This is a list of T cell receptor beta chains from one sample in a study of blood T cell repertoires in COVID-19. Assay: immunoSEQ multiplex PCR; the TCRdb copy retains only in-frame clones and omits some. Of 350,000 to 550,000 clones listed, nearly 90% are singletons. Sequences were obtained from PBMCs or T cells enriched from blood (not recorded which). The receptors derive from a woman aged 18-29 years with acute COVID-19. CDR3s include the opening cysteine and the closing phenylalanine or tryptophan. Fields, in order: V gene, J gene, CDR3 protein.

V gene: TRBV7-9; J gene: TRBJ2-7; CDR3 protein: CASSLVGGTPEQYF
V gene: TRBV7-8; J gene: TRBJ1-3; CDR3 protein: CASSLGGRFSGNTIYF
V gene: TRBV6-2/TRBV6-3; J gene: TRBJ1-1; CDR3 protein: CASSPRTGGKNTEAFF
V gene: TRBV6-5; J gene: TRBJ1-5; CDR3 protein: CASQHNSNQPQHF
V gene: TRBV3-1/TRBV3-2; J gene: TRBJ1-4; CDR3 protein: CASSPGEYNEKLFF
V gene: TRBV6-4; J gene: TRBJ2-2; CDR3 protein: CASIHFRDNANTGELFF
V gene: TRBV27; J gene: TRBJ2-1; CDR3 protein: CASSLRALAGWNEQFF
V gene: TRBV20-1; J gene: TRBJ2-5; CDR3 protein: CSVTEKETQYF
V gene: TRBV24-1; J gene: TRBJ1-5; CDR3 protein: CATSDADTYQPQHF
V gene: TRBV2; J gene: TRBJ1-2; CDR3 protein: CASNGQGGGYTF
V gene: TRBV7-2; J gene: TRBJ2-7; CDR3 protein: CASSLNFGLANKRDEQYF
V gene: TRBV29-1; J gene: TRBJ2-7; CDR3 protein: CSVQARQDSYEQYF
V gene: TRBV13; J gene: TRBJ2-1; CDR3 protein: CASSLWASGSYNEQFF
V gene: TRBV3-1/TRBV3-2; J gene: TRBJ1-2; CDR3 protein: CASSQTAYGYTF
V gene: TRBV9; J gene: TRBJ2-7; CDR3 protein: CASSVGGVLDEQYF
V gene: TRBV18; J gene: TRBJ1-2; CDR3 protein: CASSFGDLGGYTF
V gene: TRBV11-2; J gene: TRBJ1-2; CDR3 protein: CASSDRGHYGYTF
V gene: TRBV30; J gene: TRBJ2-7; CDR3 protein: CAWSATVEQYF
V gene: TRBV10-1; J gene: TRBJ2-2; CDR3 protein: CASSGTSGREGLNTGELFF
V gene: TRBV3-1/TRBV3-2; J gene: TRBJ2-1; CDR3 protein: CASSQDGGNHNEQFF
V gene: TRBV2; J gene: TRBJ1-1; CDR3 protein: CASSDQGSDTEAFF
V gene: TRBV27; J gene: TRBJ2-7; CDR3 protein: CASRGNRGNEQYF